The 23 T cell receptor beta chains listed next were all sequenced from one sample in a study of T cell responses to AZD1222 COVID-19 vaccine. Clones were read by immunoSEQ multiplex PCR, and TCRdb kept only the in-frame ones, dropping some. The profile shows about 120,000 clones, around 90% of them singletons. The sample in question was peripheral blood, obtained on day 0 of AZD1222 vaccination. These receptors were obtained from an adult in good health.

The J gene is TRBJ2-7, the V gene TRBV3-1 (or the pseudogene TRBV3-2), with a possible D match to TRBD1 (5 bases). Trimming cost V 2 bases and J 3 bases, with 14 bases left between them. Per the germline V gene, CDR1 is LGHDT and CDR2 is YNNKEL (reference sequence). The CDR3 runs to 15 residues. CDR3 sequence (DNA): TGTGCCAGCAGCCAATTGGCAGGGTCCCGCTACGAGCAGTACTTC. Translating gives CASSQLAGSRYEQYF.

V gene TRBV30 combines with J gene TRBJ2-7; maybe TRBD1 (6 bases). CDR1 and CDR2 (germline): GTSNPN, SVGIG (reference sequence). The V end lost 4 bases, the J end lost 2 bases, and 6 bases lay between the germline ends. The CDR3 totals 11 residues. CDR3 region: CAWTGAYEQYF. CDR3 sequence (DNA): TGTGCCTGGACAGGGGCCTACGAGCAGTACTTC.

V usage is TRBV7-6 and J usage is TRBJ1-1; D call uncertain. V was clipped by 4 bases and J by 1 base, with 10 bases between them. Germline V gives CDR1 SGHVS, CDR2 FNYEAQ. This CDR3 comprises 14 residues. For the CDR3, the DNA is TGTGCCAGCAGCTCCCACGGACCGAACACTGAAGCTTTCTTT. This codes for CASSSHGPNTEAFF.

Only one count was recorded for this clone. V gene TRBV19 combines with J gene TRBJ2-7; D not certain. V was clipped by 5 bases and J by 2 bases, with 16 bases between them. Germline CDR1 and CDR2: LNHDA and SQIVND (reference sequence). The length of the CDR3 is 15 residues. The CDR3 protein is CASSLSGWYPYEQYF. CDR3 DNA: TGTGCCAGTAGTCTCTCCGGGTGGTACCCCTACGAGCAGTACTTC.

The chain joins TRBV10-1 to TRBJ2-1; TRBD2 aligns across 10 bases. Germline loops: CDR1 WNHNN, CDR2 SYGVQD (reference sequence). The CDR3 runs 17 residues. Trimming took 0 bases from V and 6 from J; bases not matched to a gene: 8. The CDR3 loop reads CASSESVLAGVSNEQFF. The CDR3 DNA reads TGCGCCAGCAGTGAGTCGGTTCTAGCGGGGGTCTCCAATGAGCAGTTCTTC.

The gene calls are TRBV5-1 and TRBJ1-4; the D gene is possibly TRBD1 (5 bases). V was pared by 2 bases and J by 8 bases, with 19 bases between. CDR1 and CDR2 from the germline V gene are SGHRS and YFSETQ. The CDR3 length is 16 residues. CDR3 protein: CASSFLGRRVPEKLFF. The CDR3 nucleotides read TGCGCCAGCAGCTTCTTGGGTCGCAGGGTTCCCGAAAAACTGTTTTTT.

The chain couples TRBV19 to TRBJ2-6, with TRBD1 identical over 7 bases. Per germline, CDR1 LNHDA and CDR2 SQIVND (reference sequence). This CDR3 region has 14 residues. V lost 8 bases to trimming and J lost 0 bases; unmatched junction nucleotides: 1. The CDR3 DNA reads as TGTGCCAGTCGGGACAGCTCTGGGGCCAACGTCCTGACTTTC. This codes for CASRDSSGANVLTF. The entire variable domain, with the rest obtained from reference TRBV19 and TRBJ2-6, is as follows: DGGITQSPKYLFRKEGQNVTLSCEQNLNHDAMYWYRQDPGQGLRLIYYSQIVNDFQKGDIAEGYSVSREKKESFPLTVTSAQKNPTAFYLCASRDSSGANVLTFGAGSRLTVL.

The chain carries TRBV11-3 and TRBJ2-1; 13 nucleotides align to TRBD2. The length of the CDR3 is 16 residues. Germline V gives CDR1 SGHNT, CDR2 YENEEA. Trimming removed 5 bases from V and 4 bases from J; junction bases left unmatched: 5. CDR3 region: CASSPTSGREYNEQFF. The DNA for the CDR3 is TGTGCCAGCAGCCCAACTAGCGGGAGGGAGTACAATGAGCAGTTCTTC.

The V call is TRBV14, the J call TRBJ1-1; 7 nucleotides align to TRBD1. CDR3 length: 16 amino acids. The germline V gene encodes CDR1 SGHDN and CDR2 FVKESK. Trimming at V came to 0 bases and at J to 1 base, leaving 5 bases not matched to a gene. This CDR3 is CASSQDGYRGNTEAFF. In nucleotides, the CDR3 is TGTGCCAGCAGCCAAGATGGATACAGGGGGAACACTGAAGCTTTCTTT.

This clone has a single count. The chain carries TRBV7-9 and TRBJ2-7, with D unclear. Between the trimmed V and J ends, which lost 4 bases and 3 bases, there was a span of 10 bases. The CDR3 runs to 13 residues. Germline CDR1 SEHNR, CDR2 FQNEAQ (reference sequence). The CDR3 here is CASSSHTLYEQYF. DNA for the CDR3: TGTGCCAGCAGCTCCCACACCCTCTACGAGCAGTACTTC.

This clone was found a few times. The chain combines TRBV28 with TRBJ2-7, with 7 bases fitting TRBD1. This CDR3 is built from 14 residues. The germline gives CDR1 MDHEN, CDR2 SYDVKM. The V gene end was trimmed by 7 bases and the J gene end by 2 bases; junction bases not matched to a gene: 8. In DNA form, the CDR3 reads TGTGCCAGCACTTCTCTCGGGACAGCCTACGAGCAGTACTTC. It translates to CASTSLGTAYEQYF.

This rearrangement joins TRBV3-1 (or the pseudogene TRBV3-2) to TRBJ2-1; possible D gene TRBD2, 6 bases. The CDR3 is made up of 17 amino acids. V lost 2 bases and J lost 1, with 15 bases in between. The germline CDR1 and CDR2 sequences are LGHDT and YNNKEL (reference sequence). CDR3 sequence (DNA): TGTGCCAGCAGCCAATCGATGGGACTTCTATCCTACAATGAGCAGTTCTTC. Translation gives CASSQSMGLLSYNEQFF.

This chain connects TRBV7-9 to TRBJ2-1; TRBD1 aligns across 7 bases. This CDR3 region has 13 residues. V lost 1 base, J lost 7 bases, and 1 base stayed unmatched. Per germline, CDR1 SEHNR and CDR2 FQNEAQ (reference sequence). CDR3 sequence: CASSLGQGNEQFF. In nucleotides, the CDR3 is TGTGCCAGCAGCTTAGGACAGGGTAATGAGCAGTTCTTC.

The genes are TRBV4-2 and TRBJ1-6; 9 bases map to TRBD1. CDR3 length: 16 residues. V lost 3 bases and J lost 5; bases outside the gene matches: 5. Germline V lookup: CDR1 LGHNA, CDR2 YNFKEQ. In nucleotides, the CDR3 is TGTGCCAGCAGCCATGACAGGGGGGGGGATAATTCACCCCTCCACTTT. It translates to CASSHDRGGDNSPLHF.

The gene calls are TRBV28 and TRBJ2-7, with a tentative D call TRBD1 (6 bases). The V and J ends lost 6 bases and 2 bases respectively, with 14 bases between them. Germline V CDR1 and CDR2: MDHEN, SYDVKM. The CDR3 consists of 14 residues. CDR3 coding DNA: TGTGCCAGCAGACGTAGCAGGGGCACCTACGAGCAGTACTTC. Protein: CASRRSRGTYEQYF. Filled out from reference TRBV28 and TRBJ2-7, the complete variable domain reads DVKVTQSSRYLVKRTGEKVFLECVQDMDHENMFWYRQDPGLGLRLIYFSYDVKMKEKGDIPEGYSVSREKKERFSLILESASTNQTSMYLCASRRSRGTYEQYFGPGTRLTVT.

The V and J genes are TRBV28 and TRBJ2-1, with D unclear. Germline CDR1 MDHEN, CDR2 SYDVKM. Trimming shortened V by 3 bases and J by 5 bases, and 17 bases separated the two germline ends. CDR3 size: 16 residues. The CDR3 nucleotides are TGTGCCAGCAGTTTTCGGCCAAAAGGTTTCCACAATGAGCAGTTCTTC. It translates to CASSFRPKGFHNEQFF. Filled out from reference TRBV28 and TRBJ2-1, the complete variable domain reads DVKVTQSSRYLVKRTGEKVFLECVQDMDHENMFWYRQDPGLGLRLIYFSYDVKMKEKGDIPEGYSVSREKKERFSLILESASTNQTSMYLCASSFRPKGFHNEQFFGPGTRLTVL.

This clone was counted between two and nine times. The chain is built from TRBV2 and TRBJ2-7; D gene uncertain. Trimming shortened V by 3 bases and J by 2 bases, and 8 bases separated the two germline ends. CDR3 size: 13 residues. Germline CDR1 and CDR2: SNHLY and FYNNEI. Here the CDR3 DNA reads TGTGCCAGCAGTGAGTCCACTGCCTACGAGCAGTACTTC. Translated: CASSESTAYEQYF.

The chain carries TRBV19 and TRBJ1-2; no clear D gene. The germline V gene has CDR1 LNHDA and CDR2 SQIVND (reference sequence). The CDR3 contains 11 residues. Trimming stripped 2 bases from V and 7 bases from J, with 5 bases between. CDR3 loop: CASSITRGYTF. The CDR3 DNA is TGTGCCAGTAGTATAACGCGTGGCTACACCTTC.

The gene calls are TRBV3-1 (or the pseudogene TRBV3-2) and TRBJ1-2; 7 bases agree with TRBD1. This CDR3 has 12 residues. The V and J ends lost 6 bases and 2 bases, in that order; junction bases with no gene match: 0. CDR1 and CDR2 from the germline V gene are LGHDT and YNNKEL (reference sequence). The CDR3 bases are TGTGCCAGCAGGGGACAGAACTATGGCTACACCTTC. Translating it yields CASRGQNYGYTF.

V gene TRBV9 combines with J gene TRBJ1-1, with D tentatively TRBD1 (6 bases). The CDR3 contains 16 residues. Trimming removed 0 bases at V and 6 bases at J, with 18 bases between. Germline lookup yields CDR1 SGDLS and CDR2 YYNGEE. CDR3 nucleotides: TGTGCCAGCAGCGTAGTAATTGAGGGGGTAGCCTCTGAAGCTTTCTTT. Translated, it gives CASSVVIEGVASEAFF.

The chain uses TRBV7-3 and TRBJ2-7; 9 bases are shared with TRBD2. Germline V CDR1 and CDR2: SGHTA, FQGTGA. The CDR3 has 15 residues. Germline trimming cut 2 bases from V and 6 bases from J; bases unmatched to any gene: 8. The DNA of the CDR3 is TGTGCCAGCAGCTTAGACACTAGCGGGCCTGGCGAGCAGTACTTC. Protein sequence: CASSLDTSGPGEQYF.

The CDR3: CASSVEGPGLGGDEQFF. Here the CDR3 DNA reads TGTGCCAGCAGCGTAGAGGGCCCGGGACTCGGGGGGGATGAGCAGTTCTTC. This chain uses TRBV9 with TRBJ2-1; 8 bases align to TRBD2. The CDR3 runs to 17 residues. The V segment lost 0 bases and the J segment 8 bases; nucleotides outside the gene matches: 13. CDR1 SGDLS and CDR2 YYNGEE come from the germline V gene.

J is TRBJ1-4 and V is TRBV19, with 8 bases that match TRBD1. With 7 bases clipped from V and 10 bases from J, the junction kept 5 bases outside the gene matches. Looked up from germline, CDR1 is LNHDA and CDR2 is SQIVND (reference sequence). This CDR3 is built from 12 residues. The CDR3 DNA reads TGTGCCAGTAAAACCGACAGGGGAAAACTGTTTTTT. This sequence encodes CASKTDRGKLFF. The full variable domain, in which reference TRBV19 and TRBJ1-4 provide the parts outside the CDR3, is DGGITQSPKYLFRKEGQNVTLSCEQNLNHDAMYWYRQDPGQGLRLIYYSQIVNDFQKGDIAEGYSVSREKKESFPLTVTSAQKNPTAFYLCASKTDRGKLFFGSGTQLSVL.